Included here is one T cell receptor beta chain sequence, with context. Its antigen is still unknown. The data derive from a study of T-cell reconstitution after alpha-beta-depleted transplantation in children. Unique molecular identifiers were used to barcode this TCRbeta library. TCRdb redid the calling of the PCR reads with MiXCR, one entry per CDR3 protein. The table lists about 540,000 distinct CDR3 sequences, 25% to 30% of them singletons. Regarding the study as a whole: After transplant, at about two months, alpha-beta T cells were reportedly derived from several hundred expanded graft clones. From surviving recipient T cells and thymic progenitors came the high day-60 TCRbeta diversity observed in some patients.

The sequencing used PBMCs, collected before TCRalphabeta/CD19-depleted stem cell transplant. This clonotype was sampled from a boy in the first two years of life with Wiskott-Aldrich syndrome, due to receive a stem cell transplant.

The CDR3 loop is CASSLKGPLAVNEQFF. As DNA, the CDR3 is TGTGCCAGCAGCTTAAAGGGCCCTCTAGCGGTCAATGAGCAGTTCTTC. This chain joins TRBV7-3 and TRBJ2-1, with TRBD2 matching 7 bases. V shed 1 base, J shed 6 bases, and the junction held 9 bases outside the gene matches. From germline, CDR1 is SGHTA and CDR2 FQGTGA. The CDR3 contains 16 residues.